A single sample gave rise to the 22 T cell receptor beta chains below, sequenced in a study of blood T cell repertoires in COVID-19. Data came from immunoSEQ multiplex PCR; TCRdb stores just in-frame clones and leaves some out. The repertoire has around 360,000 clones, around 87% of them found once; the top ten carry 1.9%. The material sequenced was PBMCs or T cells enriched from blood (not recorded which). The receptors come from a man aged 40-49 years in a cohort exposed to, infected with or recovered from COVID-19 (not recorded which).

This clone was seen a handful of times. The chain is built from TRBV7-9 and TRBJ2-2; 7 nucleotides align to TRBD2. This CDR3 region has 16 residues. Germline values: CDR1 SEHNR, CDR2 FQNEAQ (reference sequence). V shed 1 base, J shed 3 bases, and the junction held 5 bases outside the gene matches. In DNA, the CDR3 is TGTGCCAGCAGCTTAGATCTAGCGGACTACACCGGGGAGCTGTTTTTT. Translated: CASSLDLADYTGELFF. Using reference TRBV7-9 and TRBJ2-2 for the parts outside the CDR3, the full variable domain is DTGVSQNPRHKITKRGQNVTFRCDPISEHNRLYWYRQTLGQGPEFLTYFQNEAQLEKSRLLSDRFSAERPKGSFSTLEIQRTEQGDSAMYLCASSLDLADYTGELFFGEGSRLTVL.

The chain couples TRBV7-9 to TRBJ2-3, with D possibly TRBD1 on 5 matching bases. Per germline, CDR1 SEHNR and CDR2 FQNEAQ (reference sequence). Between the trimmed V and J ends, which lost 0 bases and 0 bases, there was a span of 13 bases. The CDR3 runs to 17 residues. This chain's CDR3 is CASSLATGISSTDTQYF. The CDR3 nucleotides are TGTGCCAGCAGCTTAGCAACAGGAATTTCTAGCACAGATACGCAGTATTTT.

V and J are TRBV10-3 and TRBJ2-7; tentative D call: TRBD2 (6 bases). This CDR3 contains 14 residues. V dropped 11 bases and J dropped 3 bases, with 20 bases sitting between them. Per the germline V gene, CDR1 is ENHRY and CDR2 is SYGVKD. The CDR3 is CAAAGGALLYEQYF. The CDR3 DNA reads TGTGCCGCAGCCGGGGGTGCTTTACTCTACGAGCAGTACTTC.

This clone was found once. The chain is built from TRBV4-1 and TRBJ2-1; D is undetermined. In germline, CDR1 is MGHRA, CDR2 YSYEKL. This CDR3 has 15 residues. The V and J ends lost 0 bases and 4 bases respectively, with 10 bases between them. Here the CDR3 DNA reads TGCGCCAGCAGCCAAGATGCTCCGGTTTACAATGAGCAGTTCTTC. Protein sequence: CASSQDAPVYNEQFF.

This clone has a single count. The chain recombines TRBV15 with TRBJ1-3; perhaps TRBD1 as D (5 bases). The CDR3 runs to 17 residues. The V gene lost 2 bases and the J gene lost 4 bases, with 18 bases spanning the gap. Germline V gene sequence: CDR1 LNHNV, CDR2 YYDKDF (reference sequence). CDR3 sequence reads: CATSRPGTRGGGNTIYF. The CDR3 nucleotides read TGTGCCACCAGCAGACCGGGCACGAGGGGAGGAGGAAACACCATATATTTT.

The chain carries TRBV3-1 (or the pseudogene TRBV3-2) and TRBJ1-2, with a tentative D call TRBD1 (5 bases). V was pared by 4 bases and J by 8 bases, with 14 bases between. Germline values: CDR1 LGHDT, CDR2 YNNKEL (reference sequence). This CDR3 has 13 residues. The CDR3: CASSPDSEVGYTF. The CDR3 DNA reads TGTGCCAGCAGCCCCGACAGCGAAGTAGGCTACACCTTC.

This clone was found a few times. The same CDR3 also results from other DNA sequences found in this sample. The chain uses TRBV11-2 and TRBJ1-1, with 9 bases identical to TRBD1. CDR3 size: 15 residues. Germline values: CDR1 SGHAT, CDR2 FQNNGV. J gave up 1 base and V 5 bases, and 5 bases lay outside the gene matches. As DNA, the CDR3 is TGTGCCAGCAGCCTGCCGGGACAGGGGAACACTGAAGCTTTCTTT. As protein: CASSLPGQGNTEAFF.

The V and J genes are TRBV5-4 and TRBJ2-1; D is unresolved. Trimming shortened V by 6 bases and J by 5 bases, and 6 bases separated the two germline ends. CDR3 length: 11 amino acids. The V gene's germline CDR1 is SGHNT and CDR2 YYREEE (reference sequence). In DNA, the CDR3 is TGTGCCAGCAAGCTGGACAATGAGCAGTTCTTC. Translating gives CASKLDNEQFF.

The chain has TRBV10-3 and TRBJ2-7; 8 bases match TRBD1. The CDR3 loop spans 15 amino acids. Germline loops: CDR1 ENHRY, CDR2 SYGVKD. Germline trimming cut 6 bases from V and 2 bases from J; bases unmatched to any gene: 9. DNA for the CDR3: TGTGCCATCAGCAGAATCCAGGGGGCGACCTACGAGCAGTACTTC. Protein product: CAISRIQGATYEQYF.

This clone was seen more than once but under ten times. The V gene is TRBV12-3 or TRBV12-4, the J gene TRBJ1-1; unclear D gene. With 4 bases removed from V and 1 base from J, the gap between germline ends came to 7 bases. There are 13 residues in the CDR3. The DNA for the CDR3 is TGTGCCAGCAGTTCCCGGGAGAACACTGAAGCTTTCTTT. It codes for CASSSRENTEAFF.

V usage is TRBV4-1 and J usage is TRBJ1-1; D perhaps matches TRBD1 (6 bases). Germline lookup yields CDR1 MGHRA and CDR2 YSYEKL. CDR3 size: 17 residues. The ends were cut back, 1 base at V and 3 bases at J, with 18 bases in the middle. The CDR3 DNA is TGCGCCAGCAGCCAAGTGGGCAGGGGAAGTGCGTACACTGAAGCTTTCTTT. Protein sequence: CASSQVGRGSAYTEAFF.

The DNA of the CDR3 is TGTGCCAGCAGTGAAATCGGGCAGGGGGCAAACACCGGGGAGCTGTTTTTT. This encodes CASSEIGQGANTGELFF. This chain links TRBV2 with TRBJ2-2; 8 nucleotides agree with TRBD1. CDR3 length: 17 amino acids. After removal of 2 bases from V and 2 bases from J, the junction contained 7 bases not matched to a gene. The V gene's germline CDR1 is SNHLY and CDR2 FYNNEI.

CDR3 coding DNA: TGTGCCACCAGCAGAGACGGGACAGGGTTTAGCGAGCAGTACTTC. The encoded protein is CATSRDGTGFSEQYF. The genes are TRBV15 and TRBJ2-7; 9 nucleotides match TRBD1. The CDR3 sequence is 15 residues long. The germline V gene encodes CDR1 LNHNV and CDR2 YYDKDF (reference sequence). With 0 bases clipped from V and 6 bases from J, the junction kept 6 bases outside the gene matches.

The chain recombines TRBV28 with TRBJ1-2; a possible D gene is TRBD1 (5 bases). The V gene's germline CDR1 is MDHEN and CDR2 SYDVKM. The V end lost 2 bases, the J end lost 1 base, and 8 bases lay between the germline ends. The CDR3 is 14 amino acids. The CDR3 is CASSLIQGNYGYTF. Written as DNA, the CDR3 is TGTGCCAGCAGTTTAATTCAGGGTAACTATGGCTACACCTTC.

The rearrangement links TRBV7-2 to TRBJ2-5, with TRBD1 as a possible D gene (6 bases). The CDR3 consists of 14 residues. CDR1 is SGHTA, CDR2 FQGNSA, per germline. The V end was cut by 1 base, the J end by 4 bases, with 10 bases between. CDR3 DNA sequence: TGTGCCAGCAGCTTAGGGGCCAGGGGAGAGACCCAGTACTTC. Translation: CASSLGARGETQYF. Combining the CDR3 with reference TRBV7-2 and TRBJ2-5 gives the whole variable domain GAGVSQSPSNKVTEKGKDVELRCDPISGHTALYWYRQSLGQGLEFLIYFQGNSAPDKSGLPSDRFSAERTGGSVSTLTIQRTQQEDSAVYLCASSLGARGETQYFGPGTRLLVL.

The chain couples TRBV10-1 to TRBJ1-6, with 8 positions matching TRBD1. The ends lost 4 bases at V and 8 bases at J; junction bases unmatched: 13. The CDR3 is made up of 17 amino acids. The germline V gene encodes CDR1 WNHNN and CDR2 SYGVQD (reference sequence). The CDR3 spells CASSVRDRKTRDSPLHF. The CDR3 nucleotides read TGCGCCAGCAGTGTCCGGGACAGGAAGACACGAGATTCACCCCTCCACTTT.

The table lists this clone with a few counts. The chain employs TRBV19 and TRBJ2-6, with a possible D match to TRBD2 (6 bases). Germline CDR1 LNHDA, CDR2 SQIVND (reference sequence). V shed 5 bases and J shed 3 bases, with 11 bases lying between them. The CDR3 extends over 15 amino acids. CDR3 DNA: TGTGCCAGTAGTCCCCGGAGGGATGGGGCCAACGTCCTGACTTTC. Amino acids: CASSPRRDGANVLTF. Full variable domain (missing parts from reference TRBV19 and TRBJ2-6): DGGITQSPKYLFRKEGQNVTLSCEQNLNHDAMYWYRQDPGQGLRLIYYSQIVNDFQKGDIAEGYSVSREKKESFPLTVTSAQKNPTAFYLCASSPRRDGANVLTFGAGSRLTVL.

The chain employs TRBV7-2 and TRBJ1-3, with D perhaps TRBD1 (5 bases). The V gene's germline CDR1 is SGHTA and CDR2 FQGNSA. The ends were cut back, 5 bases at V and 0 bases at J, with 8 bases in the middle. The CDR3 length is 14 residues. As DNA, the CDR3 is TGTGCCAGCAGCCCGGACATCTCTGGAAACACCATATATTTT. Amino acid sequence: CASSPDISGNTIYF.

J is TRBJ1-2 and V is TRBV5-6; D is unclear. The CDR3 runs 14 residues. The V and J ends lost 6 bases and 4 bases respectively, with 16 bases between them. CDR1 and CDR2 from the germline V gene are SGHDT and YYEEEE. CDR3 in amino acids: CASTWMGRVYGYTF. The CDR3, as DNA: TGTGCCAGCACTTGGATGGGGAGGGTCTATGGCTACACCTTC.

The sample holds a few counts of this clone. V is TRBV7-2 and J is TRBJ1-1; the D is unclear. The V end was cut by 5 bases, the J end by 1 base, with 8 bases between. This CDR3 is 13 amino acids long. Germline V gene data show CDR1 as SGHTA and CDR2 as FQGNSA. CDR3 in amino acids: CASSKTRNTEAFF. In nucleotides, the CDR3 is TGTGCCAGCAGCAAGACTCGGAACACTGAAGCTTTCTTT.

V and J are TRBV28 and TRBJ2-7; 8 nucleotides line up with TRBD2. Per the germline V gene, CDR1 is MDHEN and CDR2 is SYDVKM. Losses at the gene ends were 1 base for V and 4 bases for J; bases not matched to a gene: 9. The CDR3 sequence is 16 residues long. CDR3 DNA sequence: TGTGCCAGCAGTTTATCCCCCGGACTAGCACCATACGAGCAGTACTTC. Protein product: CASSLSPGLAPYEQYF.

This chain links TRBV30 with TRBJ2-5; D remains unclear. The germline V gene encodes CDR1 GTSNPN and CDR2 SVGIG (reference sequence). Trimming took off 0 bases at V and 2 bases at J, with 10 bases between the two ends. This CDR3 spans 14 amino acids. In nucleotides, the CDR3 is TGTGCCTGGAGTGTAGCCCCGTTACAAGAGACCCAGTACTTC. It yields the protein CAWSVAPLQETQYF.